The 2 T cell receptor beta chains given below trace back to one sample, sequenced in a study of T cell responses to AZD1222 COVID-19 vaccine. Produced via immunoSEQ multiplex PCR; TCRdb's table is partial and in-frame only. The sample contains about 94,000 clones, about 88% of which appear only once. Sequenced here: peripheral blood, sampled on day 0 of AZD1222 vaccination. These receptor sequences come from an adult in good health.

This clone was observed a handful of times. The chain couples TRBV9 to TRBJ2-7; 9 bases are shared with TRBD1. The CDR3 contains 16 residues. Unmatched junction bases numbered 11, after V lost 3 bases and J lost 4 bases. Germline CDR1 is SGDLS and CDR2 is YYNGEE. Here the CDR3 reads CASSGGQGSYLYEQYF. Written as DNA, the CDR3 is TGTGCCAGCAGCGGGGGACAGGGATCGTATTTGTACGAGCAGTACTTC.

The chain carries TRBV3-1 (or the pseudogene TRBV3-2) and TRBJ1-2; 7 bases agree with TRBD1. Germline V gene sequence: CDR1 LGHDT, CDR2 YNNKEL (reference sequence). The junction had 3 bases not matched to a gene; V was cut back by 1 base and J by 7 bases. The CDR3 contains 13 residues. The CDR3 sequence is CASSQVTGVGYTF. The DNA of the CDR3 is TGTGCCAGCAGCCAAGTTACAGGGGTTGGCTACACCTTC.